Listed below are T cell receptor beta chains from one sample, sequenced in a study of read filtering for tumor transcriptome and immune sequencing. One entry per CDR3 protein, called by TCRdb with MiXCR from the reads. The table shows about 57,000 distinct CDR3 sequences, with 20% to 25% occurring only once. Source material: a population of CD138-negative cells sorted from bone marrow. The origin of the receptors is a donor aged 40 or over with multiple myeloma. CDR3s include the opening cysteine and the closing phenylalanine or tryptophan. D genes are given only for firm matches. Some rows have no size entry. The others give once, few or many, or a class for an expanded clone.

d_gene: .
abundance: many
len: 14
j_gene: TRBJ2-6
v_gene: TRBV9
CDR3aa: CASSAPSGANVLTF
CDR3nt: TGTGCCAGCAGCGCTCCCTCTGGGGCCAACGTCCTGACTTTC

d_gene: .
abundance: many
len: 15
j_gene: TRBJ2-5
v_gene: TRBV20-1
CDR3aa: CSARRASVWGETQYF
CDR3nt: TGCAGTGCTCGGAGGGCTAGTGTGTGGGGGGAGACCCAGTACTTC

d_gene: .
abundance: .
len: 13
j_gene: TRBJ2-3
v_gene: TRBV7-9
CDR3aa: CASTPEATDTQYF
CDR3nt: TGTGCCAGCACCCCGGAGGCCACAGATACGCAGTATTTT

d_gene: TRBD2
abundance: many
len: 16
j_gene: TRBJ2-5
v_gene: TRBV11-3
CDR3aa: CASSARTSGPEETQYF
CDR3nt: TGTGCCAGCAGCGCGCGGACTAGCGGGCCCGAAGAGACCCAGTACTTC

d_gene: TRBD2
abundance: .
len: 15
j_gene: TRBJ2-7
v_gene: TRBV6-5
CDR3aa: CASSYASGRIDEQYF
CDR3nt: TGTGCCAGCAGTTACGCAAGCGGGAGGATCGACGAGCAGTACTTC

d_gene: .
abundance: many
len: 15
j_gene: TRBJ2-5
v_gene: TRBV7-9
CDR3aa: CASSPDISGGATQYF
CDR3nt: TGTGCCAGCAGCCCAGATATCTCTGGCGGTGCGACCCAGTACTTC

d_gene: TRBD1
abundance: few
len: 15
j_gene: TRBJ1-3
v_gene: TRBV20-1
CDR3aa: CSARDYRGSGNTIYF
CDR3nt: TGCAGTGCTAGAGATTACAGGGGAAGCGGAAACACCATATATTTT

d_gene: .
abundance: many
len: 11
j_gene: TRBJ2-7
v_gene: TRBV29-1
CDR3aa: CSVARAHEQYF
CDR3nt: TGCAGCGTTGCGCGGGCCCACGAGCAGTACTTC

d_gene: .
abundance: many
len: 17
j_gene: TRBJ1-1
v_gene: TRBV5-1
CDR3aa: CASKTMYQGKRNTEAFF
CDR3nt: TGCGCCAGCAAAACAATGTACCAGGGGAAGAGAAACACTGAAGCTTTCTTT

d_gene: .
abundance: many
len: 13
j_gene: TRBJ2-7
v_gene: TRBV5-1
CDR3aa: CASSLDSFYEQYF
CDR3nt: TGCGCCAGCAGCTTGGACTCGTTCTACGAGCAGTACTTC

d_gene: .
abundance: many
len: 16
j_gene: TRBJ2-7
v_gene: TRBV5-1
CDR3aa: CASSSPLNGSSYEQYF
CDR3nt: TGCGCCAGCAGCTCCCCCCTTAATGGGAGCTCCTACGAGCAGTACTTC

d_gene: .
abundance: many
len: 15
j_gene: TRBJ2-1
v_gene: TRBV20-1
CDR3aa: CSALLGGMGYNEQFF
CDR3nt: TGCAGTGCTTTGCTGGGCGGAATGGGTTACAATGAGCAGTTCTTC

d_gene: .
abundance: many
len: 13
j_gene: TRBJ2-3
v_gene: TRBV20-1
CDR3aa: CSASRLITDTQYF
CDR3nt: TGCAGTGCTAGTAGGCTTATCACAGATACGCAGTATTTT

d_gene: .
abundance: many
len: 16
j_gene: TRBJ2-6
v_gene: TRBV5-1
CDR3aa: CASSGGRDSGANVLTF
CDR3nt: TGCGCCAGCAGCGGGGGGCGGGACTCTGGGGCCAACGTCCTGACTTTC

d_gene: .
abundance: many
len: 16
j_gene: TRBJ2-1
v_gene: TRBV29-1
CDR3aa: CSVESPGLSAYNEQFF
CDR3nt: TGCAGCGTTGAATCCCCGGGACTGAGCGCCTACAATGAGCAGTTCTTC

d_gene: .
abundance: few
len: 16
j_gene: TRBJ2-3
v_gene: TRBV12-3/TRBV12-4
CDR3aa: CASSLAQGSGTDTQYF
CDR3nt: TGTGCCAGCAGTTTAGCGCAAGGTAGCGGCACAGATACGCAGTATTTT

d_gene: .
abundance: many
len: 15
j_gene: TRBJ1-1
v_gene: TRBV6-5
CDR3aa: CASSYLSSRNTEAFF
CDR3nt: TGTGCCAGCAGTTACCTTAGCTCGAGAAACACTGAAGCTTTCTTT

d_gene: TRBD1
abundance: many
len: 13
j_gene: TRBJ2-1
v_gene: TRBV5-1
CDR3aa: CASSTGQDNEQFF
CDR3nt: TGCGCCAGCAGCACAGGACAGGACAATGAGCAGTTCTTC

d_gene: TRBD1
abundance: many
len: 15
j_gene: TRBJ1-4
v_gene: TRBV12-5
CDR3aa: CASGSSTGEDEKLFF
CDR3nt: TGTGCTAGTGGTTCCTCGACAGGGGAAGATGAAAAACTGTTTTTT

d_gene: TRBD2
abundance: .
len: 14
j_gene: TRBJ2-3
v_gene: TRBV6-1
CDR3aa: CASLSGRATDTQYF
CDR3nt: TGTGCCAGCCTGAGCGGGAGAGCCACAGATACGCAGTATTTT

d_gene: TRBD1
abundance: .
len: 16
j_gene: TRBJ1-1
v_gene: TRBV3-1
CDR3aa: CASSQETGVSWTEASF
CDR3nt: TGTGCCAGCAGCCAAGAGACAGGGGTTTCGTGGACTGAAGCTTCCTTT

d_gene: TRBD2
abundance: .
len: 15
j_gene: TRBJ2-1
v_gene: TRBV28
CDR3aa: CASRPGTSGRNEQFF
CDR3nt: TGTGCCAGCAGGCCCGGGACTAGCGGGAGGAATGAGCAGTTCTTC

d_gene: TRBD2
abundance: .
len: 15
j_gene: TRBJ2-2
v_gene: TRBV10-2
CDR3aa: CASSGSSGSTGELFF
CDR3nt: TGCGCCAGCAGTGGTTCTAGCGGGAGCACCGGGGAGCTGTTTTTT

d_gene: .
abundance: few
len: 14
j_gene: TRBJ1-1
v_gene: TRBV10-3
CDR3aa: CAITRDLQNTEAFF
CDR3nt: TGTGCCATCACCCGGGACCTCCAGAACACTGAAGCTTTCTTT

d_gene: .
abundance: many
len: 15
j_gene: TRBJ1-5
v_gene: TRBV28
CDR3aa: CASSPRKGVNQPQHF
CDR3nt: TGTGCCAGCAGTCCACGTAAGGGGGTCAATCAGCCCCAGCATTTT

d_gene: TRBD1
abundance: .
len: 17
j_gene: TRBJ1-1
v_gene: TRBV7-3
CDR3aa: CASSLSGGGQGSPEAFF
CDR3nt: TGTGCCAGCAGCTTAAGCGGGGGGGGACAGGGGAGTCCTGAAGCTTTCTTT